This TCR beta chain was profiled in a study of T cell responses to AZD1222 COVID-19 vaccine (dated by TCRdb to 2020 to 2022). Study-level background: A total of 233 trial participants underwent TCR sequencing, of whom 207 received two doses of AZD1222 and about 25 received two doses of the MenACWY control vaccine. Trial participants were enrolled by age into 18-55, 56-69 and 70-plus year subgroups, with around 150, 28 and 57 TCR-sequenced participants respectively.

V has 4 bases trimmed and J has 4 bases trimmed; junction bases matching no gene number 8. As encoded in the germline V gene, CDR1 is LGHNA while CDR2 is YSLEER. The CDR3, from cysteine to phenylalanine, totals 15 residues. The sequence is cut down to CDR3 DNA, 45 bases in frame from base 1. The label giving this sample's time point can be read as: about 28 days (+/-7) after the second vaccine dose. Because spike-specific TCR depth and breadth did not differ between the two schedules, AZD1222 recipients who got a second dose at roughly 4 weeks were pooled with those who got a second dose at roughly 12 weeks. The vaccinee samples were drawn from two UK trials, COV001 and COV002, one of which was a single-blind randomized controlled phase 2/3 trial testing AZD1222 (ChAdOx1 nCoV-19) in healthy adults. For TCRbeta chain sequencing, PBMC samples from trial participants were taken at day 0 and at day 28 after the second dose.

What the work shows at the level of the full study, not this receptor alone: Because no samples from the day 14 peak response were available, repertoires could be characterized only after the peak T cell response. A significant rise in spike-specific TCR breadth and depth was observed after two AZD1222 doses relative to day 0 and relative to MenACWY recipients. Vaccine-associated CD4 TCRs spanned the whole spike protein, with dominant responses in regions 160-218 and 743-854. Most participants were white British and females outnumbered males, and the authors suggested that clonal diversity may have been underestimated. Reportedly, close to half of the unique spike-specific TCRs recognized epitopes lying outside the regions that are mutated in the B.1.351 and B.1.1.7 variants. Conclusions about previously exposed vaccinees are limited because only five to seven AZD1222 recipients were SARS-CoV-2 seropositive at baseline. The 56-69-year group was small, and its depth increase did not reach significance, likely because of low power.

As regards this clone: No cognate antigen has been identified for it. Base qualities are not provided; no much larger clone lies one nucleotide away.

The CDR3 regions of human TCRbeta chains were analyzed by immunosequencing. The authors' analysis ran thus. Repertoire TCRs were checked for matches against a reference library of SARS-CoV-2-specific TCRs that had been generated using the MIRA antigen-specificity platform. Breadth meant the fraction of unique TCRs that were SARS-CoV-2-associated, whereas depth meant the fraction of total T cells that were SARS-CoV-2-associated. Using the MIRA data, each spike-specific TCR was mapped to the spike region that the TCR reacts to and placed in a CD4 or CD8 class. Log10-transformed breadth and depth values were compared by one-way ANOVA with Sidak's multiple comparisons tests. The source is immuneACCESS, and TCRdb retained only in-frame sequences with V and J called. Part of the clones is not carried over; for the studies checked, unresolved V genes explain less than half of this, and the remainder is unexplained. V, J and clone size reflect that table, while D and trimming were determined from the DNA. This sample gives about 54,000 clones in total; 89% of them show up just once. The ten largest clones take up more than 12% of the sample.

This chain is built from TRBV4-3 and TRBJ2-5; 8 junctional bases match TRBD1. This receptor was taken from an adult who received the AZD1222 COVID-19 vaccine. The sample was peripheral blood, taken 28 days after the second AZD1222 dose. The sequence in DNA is TGCGCCAGCAGCCGCGGACAGGGTGAGGGAGAGACCCAGTACTTC. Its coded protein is CASSRGQGEGETQYF.